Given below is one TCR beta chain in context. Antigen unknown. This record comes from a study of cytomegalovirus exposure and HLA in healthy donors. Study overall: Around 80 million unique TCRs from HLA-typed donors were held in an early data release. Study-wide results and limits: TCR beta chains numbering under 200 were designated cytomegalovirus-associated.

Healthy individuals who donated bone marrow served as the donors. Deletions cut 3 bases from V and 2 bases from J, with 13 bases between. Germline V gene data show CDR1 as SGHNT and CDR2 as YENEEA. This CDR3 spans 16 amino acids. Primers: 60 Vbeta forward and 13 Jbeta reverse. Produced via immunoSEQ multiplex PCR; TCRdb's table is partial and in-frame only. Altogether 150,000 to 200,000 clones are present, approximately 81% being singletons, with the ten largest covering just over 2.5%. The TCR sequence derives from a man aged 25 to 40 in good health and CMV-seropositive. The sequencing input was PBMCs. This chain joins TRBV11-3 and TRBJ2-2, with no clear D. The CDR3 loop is CASSFGLSINTGELFF. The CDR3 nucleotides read TGTGCCAGCAGCTTCGGGTTATCCATTAACACCGGGGAGCTGTTTTTT.